One and the same sample provided the 19 T cell receptor beta chains below, sequenced in a study of blood T cell repertoires in COVID-19. TCRdb's table, derived via immunoSEQ multiplex PCR, lists solely in-frame clones and lacks some. Of about 110,000 clones in the sample, roughly 85% were seen once. The sample consisted of peripheral blood. Receptors originate from a woman aged 55-70 years with acute or convalescent COVID-19.

The chain recombines TRBV6-5 with TRBJ1-4; no clear D. CDR1 and CDR2 from the germline V gene are MNHEY and SVGAGI. V dropped 4 bases and J dropped 6 bases, with 9 bases sitting between them. The CDR3 consists of 13 residues. The CDR3 is CASSSLSDEKLFF. The CDR3 DNA sequence: TGTGCCAGCAGTTCCCTCTCGGATGAAAAACTGTTTTTT.

The chain links TRBV30 to TRBJ1-4; TRBD1 matches 7 bases. This CDR3 comprises 15 residues. Germline V gene data show CDR1 as GTSNPN and CDR2 as SVGIG (reference sequence). Trimming cost V 2 bases and J 2 bases; bases outside gene matches: 5. CDR3 bases: TGTGCCTGGAGTCCCTTGGGACAGACTAATGAAAAACTGTTTTTT. Translation: CAWSPLGQTNEKLFF.

The gene calls are TRBV2 and TRBJ1-3, with D maybe TRBD1 (5 bases). Deletions cut 7 bases from V and 3 bases from J, with 7 bases between. Germline loops: CDR1 SNHLY, CDR2 FYNNEI. The CDR3 is made up of 12 amino acids. This CDR3 is CASKGNGNTIYF. Here the CDR3 DNA reads TGTGCCAGCAAGGGGAATGGAAACACCATATATTTT.

This chain links TRBV5-4 with TRBJ2-5; D is possibly TRBD1 (6 bases). Germline V lookup: CDR1 SGHNT, CDR2 YYREEE (reference sequence). V lost 6 bases to trimming and J lost 3 bases, with 12 bases between them. This CDR3 spans 13 amino acids. CDR3 sequence (DNA): TGTGCCAGCAACGGACAGACAGAAGAGACCCAGTACTTC. It translates to CASNGQTEETQYF.

The rearrangement links TRBV6-5 to TRBJ1-1; tentative D call: TRBD1 (5 bases). V was clipped by 6 bases and J by 7 bases, with 18 bases between them. This CDR3 comprises 14 residues. Germline CDR1 MNHEY, CDR2 SVGAGI. The CDR3 region is CASSLGGVTSEAFF. The CDR3 DNA reads as TGTGCCAGCAGCCTGGGGGGGGTGACTAGTGAAGCTTTCTTT.

The chain links TRBV30 to TRBJ2-7, with 7 bases matching TRBD1. There are 15 residues in the CDR3. Per germline, CDR1 GTSNPN and CDR2 SVGIG (reference sequence). V shed 0 bases, J shed 2 bases, and the junction held 7 bases outside the gene matches. The CDR3 reads CAWSVRPGQAYEQYF. As DNA, the CDR3 is TGTGCCTGGAGTGTACGACCTGGACAGGCCTACGAGCAGTACTTC.

The V gene is TRBV28, the J gene TRBJ2-5; the match to TRBD2 covers 12 bases. V gave up 11 bases and J gave up 5 bases; unmatched junction bases: 15. The CDR3 consists of 16 residues. The germline V gene encodes CDR1 MDHEN and CDR2 SYDVKM. The CDR3 coding sequence is TGTGCCCGCCGGGGACTAGCGGGCGGGGGCGGGGAGACCCAGTACTTC. As protein: CARRGLAGGGGETQYF.

The V gene is TRBV11-2, the J gene TRBJ1-5; no definite D call. The CDR3 totals 13 residues. CDR1 and CDR2 (germline): SGHAT, FQNNGV. With 5 bases removed from V and 5 bases from J, the gap between germline ends came to 10 bases. Here the CDR3 reads CASSQVSDQPQHF. The DNA for the CDR3 is TGTGCCAGCAGCCAAGTGTCAGATCAGCCCCAGCATTTT.

This clone was counted a single time. The rearrangement uses TRBV7-2 and TRBJ2-3; TRBD2 agrees at 11 bases. With 5 bases clipped from V and 6 bases from J, the junction kept 4 bases outside the gene matches. The germline V gene encodes CDR1 SGHTA and CDR2 FQGNSA. There are 14 residues in the CDR3. Written as DNA, the CDR3 is TGTGCCAGCAGCATGATAGCGGGAGGGGATACGCAGTATTTT. Encoded protein: CASSMIAGGDTQYF.

The gene calls are TRBV28 and TRBJ1-5; D gene uncertain. Germline-derived CDR1 and CDR2 are MDHEN and SYDVKM. The germline V and J ends were trimmed by 8 bases and 3 bases, with 14 bases remaining between them. There are 14 residues in the CDR3. The chain's CDR3 is CASCPGGNNQPQHF. CDR3 in DNA: TGTGCCAGCTGCCCGGGAGGAAACAATCAGCCCCAGCATTTT.

This rearrangement joins TRBV5-6 to TRBJ2-5; D is undetermined. Deletions cut 4 bases from V and 2 bases from J, with 3 bases between. From germline, CDR1 is SGHDT and CDR2 YYEEEE. The CDR3 is 11 residues long. Written as DNA, the CDR3 is TGTGCCAGCAGCGTACAAGAGACCCAGTACTTC. Translation gives CASSVQETQYF.

The CDR3 DNA reads TGTGCCTGGAGCGGACAGGCATACTCTGGAAACACCATATATTTT. Amino acids: CAWSGQAYSGNTIYF. The chain is built from TRBV30 and TRBJ1-3; TRBD1 matches at 7 bases. V lost 3 bases to trimming and J lost 0 bases; unmatched junction nucleotides: 5. The CDR3 totals 15 residues. Germline values: CDR1 GTSNPN, CDR2 SVGIG (reference sequence). Complete variable domain (other parts from reference TRBV30 and TRBJ1-3): SQTIHQWPATLVQPVGSPLSLECTVEGTSNPNLYWYRQAAGRGLQLLFYSVGIGQISSEVPQNLSASRPQDRQFILSSKKLLLSDSGFYLCAWSGQAYSGNTIYFGEGSWLTVV.

The chain recombines TRBV9 with TRBJ1-6, with a possible D match to TRBD1 (6 bases). This CDR3 has 13 residues. The germline V gene encodes CDR1 SGDLS and CDR2 YYNGEE. V lost 10 bases and J 6 bases, leaving 14 bases between the germline ends. CDR3 sequence: CAAPGAFNSPLHF. In DNA form, the CDR3 reads TGTGCCGCCCCAGGGGCTTTTAATTCACCCCTCCACTTT.

This clone is a singleton in its sample. The CDR3 reads CAIGGIGEKLFF. As DNA, the CDR3 is TGTGCCATTGGGGGGATTGGGGAAAAACTGTTTTTT. This chain links TRBV19 with TRBJ1-4, with a tentative D call TRBD1 (5 bases). The ends were cut back, 10 bases at V and 8 bases at J, with 14 bases in the middle. CDR1 and CDR2 from the germline V gene are LNHDA and SQIVND (reference sequence). This CDR3 has 12 amino acids.

The gene calls are TRBV5-4 and TRBJ2-5, with 8 bases that match TRBD2. The CDR3 totals 15 residues. The J segment lost 5 bases and the V segment lost 6 bases, leaving 12 bases of the junction unmatched. In germline, CDR1 is SGHNT, CDR2 YYREEE (reference sequence). The CDR3 is CASTPSGGWEETQYF. The CDR3 nucleotides are TGTGCCAGCACCCCGAGCGGGGGCTGGGAGGAGACCCAGTACTTC. Filled out from reference TRBV5-4 and TRBJ2-5, the complete variable domain reads ETGVTQSPTHLIKTRGQQVTLRCSSQSGHNTVSWYQQALGQGPQFIFQYYREEENGRGNFPPRFSGLQFPNYSSELNVNALELDDSALYLCASTPSGGWEETQYFGPGTRLLVL.

A single count supports this clone. This chain joins TRBV11-2 and TRBJ1-3, with D perhaps TRBD1 (6 bases). The V gene lost 4 bases and the J gene lost 2 bases, with 12 bases spanning the gap. This CDR3 has 15 residues. The germline CDR1 and CDR2 sequences are SGHAT and FQNNGV. This chain's CDR3 is CASSSPQGTGNTIYF. The CDR3 DNA reads as TGTGCCAGCAGCTCCCCACAGGGAACTGGAAACACCATATATTTT.

V is TRBV6-2 or TRBV6-3 and J is TRBJ2-5; maybe TRBD1 (5 bases). V shed 5 bases and J shed 6 bases, with 10 bases lying between them. The germline V gene encodes CDR1 MNHEY and CDR2 SVGEGT. The CDR3 covers 12 residues. As DNA, the CDR3 is TGTGCCAGCAGTGTACAGGTGAAGACCCAGTACTTC. This encodes CASSVQVKTQYF.

This clone showed up just once. V is TRBV18 and J is TRBJ1-6; a possible D gene is TRBD1 (5 bases). There are 14 residues in the CDR3. The V and J ends lost 3 bases and 9 bases respectively, with 12 bases between them. Germline values: CDR1 KGHSH, CDR2 LQKENI. The CDR3 reads CASSPGTGGSPLHF. As DNA, the CDR3 is TGTGCCAGCTCACCTGGGACTGGAGGTTCACCCCTCCACTTT. Using reference TRBV18 and TRBJ1-6 for the parts outside the CDR3, the full variable domain is NAGVMQNPRHLVRRRGQEARLRCSPMKGHSHVYWYRQLPEEGLKFMVYLQKENIIDESGMPKERFSAEFPKEGPSILRIQQVVRGDSAAYFCASSPGTGGSPLHFGNGTRLTVT.

This clone was counted only a few times. V and J are TRBV7-9 and TRBJ1-6, with D possibly being TRBD1 (6 bases). The CDR3 has 14 amino acids. Germline assignment: CDR1 SEHNR and CDR2 FQNEAQ (reference sequence). V gave up 4 bases and J gave up 7 bases, with 11 bases separating them. CDR3 sequence (DNA): TGTGCCAGCAGCTCGACAGGCTCCAATTCACCCCTCCACTTT. Amino acids: CASSSTGSNSPLHF.